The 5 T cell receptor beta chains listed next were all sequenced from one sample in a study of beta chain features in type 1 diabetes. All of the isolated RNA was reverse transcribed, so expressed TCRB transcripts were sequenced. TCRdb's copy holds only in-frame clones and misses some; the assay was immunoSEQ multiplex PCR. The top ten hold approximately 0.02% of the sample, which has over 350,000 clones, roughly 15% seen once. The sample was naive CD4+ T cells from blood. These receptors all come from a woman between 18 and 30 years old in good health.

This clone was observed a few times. CDR3: CSVLQGPGYTF. The CDR3 nucleotides read TGCAGCGTCCTTCAGGGGCCGGGCTACACCTTC. The chain links TRBV29-1 to TRBJ1-2; possibly TRBD1 for D (6 bases). Trimming took 6 bases from V and 8 from J, leaving 13 bases between them. In germline, CDR1 is SQVTM, CDR2 ANQGSEA. The CDR3 runs 11 residues.

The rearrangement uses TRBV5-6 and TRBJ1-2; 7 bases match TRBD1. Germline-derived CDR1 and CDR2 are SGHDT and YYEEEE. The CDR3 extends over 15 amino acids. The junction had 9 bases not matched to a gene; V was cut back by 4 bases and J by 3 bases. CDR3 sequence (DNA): TGTGCCAGCAGCCAAATTGGAGGGGGCGACTATGGCTACACCTTC. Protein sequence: CASSQIGGGDYGYTF.

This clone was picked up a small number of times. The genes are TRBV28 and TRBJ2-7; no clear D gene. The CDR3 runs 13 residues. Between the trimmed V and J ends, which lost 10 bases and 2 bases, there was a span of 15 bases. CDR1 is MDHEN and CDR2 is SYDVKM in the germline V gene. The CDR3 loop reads CATLPRPPYEQYF. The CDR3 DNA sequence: TGTGCCACCCTCCCGAGGCCCCCCTACGAGCAGTACTTC.

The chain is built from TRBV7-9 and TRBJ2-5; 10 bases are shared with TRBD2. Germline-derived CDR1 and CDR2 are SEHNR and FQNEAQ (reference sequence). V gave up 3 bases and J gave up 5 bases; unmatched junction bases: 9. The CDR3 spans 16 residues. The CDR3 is CASSFSSGRAQETQYF. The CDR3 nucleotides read TGTGCCAGCAGCTTTTCCAGCGGGAGGGCCCAGGAGACCCAGTACTTC.

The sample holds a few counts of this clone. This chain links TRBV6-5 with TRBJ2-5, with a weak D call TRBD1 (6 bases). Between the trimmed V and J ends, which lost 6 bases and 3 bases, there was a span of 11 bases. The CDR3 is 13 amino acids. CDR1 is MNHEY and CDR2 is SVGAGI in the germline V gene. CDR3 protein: CASSPDSKETQYF. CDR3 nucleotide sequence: TGTGCCAGCAGCCCGGACAGTAAAGAGACCCAGTACTTC.